The present T cell receptor beta chain was sequenced within a study of control samples from healthy donors and cancer patients. CDR3 length: 13 residues. CDR1 is SGHVS and CDR2 is FQNEAQ in the germline V gene. The V gene lost 3 bases and the J gene lost 7 bases, with 9 bases spanning the gap. TCRdb's copy holds only in-frame clones and misses some; the assay was immunoSEQ multiplex PCR. The sample includes more than 150,000 clones, roughly 93% of them seen just once. This receptor was taken from a man aged 18 to 30 in good health. Sequenced input: blood. The chain combines TRBV7-8 with TRBJ1-4; no clear D gene. CDR3 region: CASSFPKSEKLFF. The CDR3 nucleotides are TGTGCCAGCAGCTTCCCTAAATCTGAAAAACTGTTTTTT. Supplemented by reference TRBV7-8 and TRBJ1-4, the full variable domain reads GAGVSQSPRYKVAKRGQDVALRCDPISGHVSLFWYQQALGQGPEFLTYFQNEAQLDKSGLPSDRFFAERPEGSVSTLKIQRTQQEDSAVYLCASSFPKSEKLFFGSGTQLSVL.